This TCR beta chain is drawn from a study of radiotherapy plus CTLA-4 blockade in lung cancer. The method was immunoSEQ multiplex PCR; TCRdb's version includes in-frame clones alone and lacks a portion of them. This sample has tens of thousands of clones; about 87% occur once, and the top ten carry around 17%. The TCR was taken from a human donor with non-small cell lung cancer that progressed on radiotherapy plus ipilimumab. The sequences come from peripheral blood, collected from a patient treated with radiotherapy plus ipilimumab.

As DNA, the CDR3 is TGTGCCAGCAGCTTAGTTCCCCCGGGACAGATCAACTATGGCTACACCTTC. It specifies CASSLVPPGQINYGYTF. The rearrangement uses TRBV7-2 and TRBJ1-2; 7 nucleotides match TRBD1. The CDR3 is 17 residues long. V was pared by 1 base and J by 2 bases, with 10 bases of the junction left unmatched. The germline CDR1 and CDR2 sequences are SGHTA and FQGNSA.